This is a list of T cell receptor beta chains from one sample in a study of blood T cell repertoires in COVID-19. Libraries were prepared by immunoSEQ multiplex PCR; TCRdb keeps only in-frame clonotypes and omits some of them. The sample consists of roughly 120,000 clones, 75% to 90% of them appearing once. Input material: peripheral blood. The source of these receptors is a woman older than 75 with COVID-19, enrolled during active disease. Both conserved end residues are part of each CDR3.

v_call,j_call,cdr3_aa
TRBV5-6,TRBJ1-4,CASSLGDRSRNEKLFF
TRBV15,TRBJ2-3,CATSRGAGLDTDTQYF
TRBV4-3,TRBJ2-7,CASSLRLESSYEQYF
TRBV27,TRBJ1-1,CASSLPGRMGTEAFF
TRBV6-2/TRBV6-3,TRBJ2-1,CASSARLAGAEQFF
TRBV13,TRBJ2-3,CASSLAGVDTQYF
TRBV9,TRBJ1-2,CASSPTGKTYYGYTF
TRBV7-9,TRBJ2-1,CASSRGDRGYNEQFF
TRBV7-9,TRBJ2-7,CASSDNSAGTGPYF
TRBV11-2,TRBJ1-1,CASSRDTALQAFF